This TCR beta chain appears in the sequencing data of a study of shared clonotypes between healthy human individuals. Per the germline V gene, CDR1 is SGHRS and CDR2 is YFSETQ. Trimming left V 4 bases short and J 3 bases short, with 13 bases between. The CDR3 consists of 14 residues. Only in-frame clones appear in the TCRdb table, and some are missing; sequencing was by immunoSEQ multiplex PCR. This sample yields approximately 2.3 million clones, of which approximately 93% are seen a single time; about 0.37% belongs to the top ten. The receptor was isolated from a man younger than 35 in good health. Some clones in this sample may be carry-over from other donors' samples. The chain is built from TRBV5-1 and TRBJ2-5; tentative D call: TRBD2 (5 bases). The specimen sequenced was naive CD4+ T cells from PBMCs. Noted subset: CD45RA+ positively selected. The CDR3 bases are TGCGCCAGCAGCCCTTGGGAGCTTGAAGAGACCCAGTACTTC. This encodes CASSPWELEETQYF.